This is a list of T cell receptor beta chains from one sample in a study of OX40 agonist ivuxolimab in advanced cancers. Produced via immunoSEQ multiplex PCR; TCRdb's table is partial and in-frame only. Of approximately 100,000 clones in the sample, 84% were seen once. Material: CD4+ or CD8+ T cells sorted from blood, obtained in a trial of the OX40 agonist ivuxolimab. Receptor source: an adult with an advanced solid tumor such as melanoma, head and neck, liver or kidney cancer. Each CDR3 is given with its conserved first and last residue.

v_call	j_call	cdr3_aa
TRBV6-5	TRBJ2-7	CASSSDIYEQYF
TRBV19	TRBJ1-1	CASSIVVGAGGVTEAFF
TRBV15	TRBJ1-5	CATSREREMGTQPQHF
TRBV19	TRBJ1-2	CASSIAGGHSLSNYGYTF
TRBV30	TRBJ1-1	CAWSQGSEAFF
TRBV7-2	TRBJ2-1	CASSLGLAGLNEQFF
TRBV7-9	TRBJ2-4	CASSLGTGENIQYF
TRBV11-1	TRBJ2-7	CASSLPGAHEQYF
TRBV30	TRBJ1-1	CAWRSGSNMNTEAFF
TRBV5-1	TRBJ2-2	CASSPYGRQNTGELFF
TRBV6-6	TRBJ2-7	CASSRQAEQYF
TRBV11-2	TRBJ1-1	CASSLDRGQGGAFF
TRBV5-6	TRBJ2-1	CASSFFPNEQFF
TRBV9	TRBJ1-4	CASSVGPGLATNEKLFF
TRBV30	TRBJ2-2	CAWRARNTGELFF
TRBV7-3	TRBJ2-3	CASSWGGGDTQYF
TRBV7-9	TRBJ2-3	CASSLGRLGRITDTQYF
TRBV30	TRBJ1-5	CAWRDTSNQPQHF
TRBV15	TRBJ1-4	CATSRARRGEDEKLFF
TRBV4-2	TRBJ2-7	CASSQDVLANYEQYF
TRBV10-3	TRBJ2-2	CAVTSGGSTGELFF
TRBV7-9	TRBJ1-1	CASSFPGPANTEAFF
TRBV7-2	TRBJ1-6	CASSLDRAVNANSPLHF
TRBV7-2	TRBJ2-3	CASSFSRTDTQYF
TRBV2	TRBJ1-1	CASSETGASEAFF
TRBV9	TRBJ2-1	CASSVGAEATYNEQFF
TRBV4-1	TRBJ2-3	CASSQGISGSEGDTQYF
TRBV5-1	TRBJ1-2	CASSLEVGQGLYGYTF
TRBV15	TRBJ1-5	CATSRDRGAQHF
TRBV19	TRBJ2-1	CASSIQTSGGLQGDEQFF
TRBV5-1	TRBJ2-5	CASREPQETQYF
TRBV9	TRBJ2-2	CASSPRQENTGELFF
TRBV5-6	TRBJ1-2	CASSLRAGGNYGYTF